The clone carrying this T cell receptor (beta chain) was observed a handful of times. Its matching antigen is unknown. The data were taken from a study of post-analysis software for immune sequencing data. Overall study context: In terms of disease course, relapsing-remitting, secondary progressive and progressive-relapsing multiple sclerosis were included.

Notes on the study in general: In patients, five TRBV segments were more frequent than in controls, with TRBV5-6, TRBV5-1 and TRBV20-1 among them. Co-batched samples clustered tightly together by F measure. Diversity measured as normalized Chao1 was significantly lower in multiple sclerosis patients than in controls.

Germline V gives CDR1 SQVTM, CDR2 ANQGSEA. J was trimmed by 4 bases and V by 7 bases; bases with no gene match: 10. This CDR3 comprises 14 residues. TCR beta cDNA libraries had unique molecular identifiers. Input of roughly 0.85 to 11 million T cells yielded hundreds of thousands of cDNA molecules. One entry per CDR3 protein, called by TCRdb with MiXCR from the PCR reads. The sample includes under 900,000 distinct CDR3 sequences, approximately 53% seen only once; the top ten take roughly 4.4%. Material for sequencing was blood. The J gene is TRBJ1-2, the V gene TRBV29-1; 9 bases match TRBD1. The sequence was collected from a girl between 5 and 17 years old with multiple sclerosis. The CDR3 DNA is TGCAGCGACGAAGGTGGACAGGGGTTCTATGGCTACACCTTC. It yields the protein CSDEGGQGFYGYTF. Filled out from reference TRBV29-1 and TRBJ1-2, the complete variable domain reads SAVISQKPSRDICQRGTSLTIQCQVDSQVTMMFWYRQQPGQSLTLIATANQGSEATYESGFVIDKFPISRPNLTFSTLTVSNMSPEDSSIYLCSDEGGQGFYGYTFGSGTRLTVV.